This TCR beta chain was profiled in a study of T cells in Graves' hyperthyroidism and ophthalmopathy. RNA transcripts were the template for amplifying TCR beta CDR3 regions. The study used the HTBI primer set for a first-round RT-PCR of the TCR CDR3. TCRdb processed the multiplex PCR reads anew with MiXCR; each CDR3 protein has one entry. The sample includes roughly 130,000 distinct CDR3 sequences, around 20% of them seen just once. This clonotype has a count of ten or more. The ends were cut back, 3 bases at V and 2 bases at J, with 5 bases in the middle. The germline CDR1 and CDR2 sequences are KGHSH and LQKENI. The CDR3 is 12 residues long.

J is TRBJ2-7 and V is TRBV18, with D unresolved. The sequenced material came from blood. This clonotype originated in a woman aged 45-60 years with Graves' hyperthyroidism that later progressed to Graves' ophthalmopathy. CDR3 sequence: CASSPRPYEQYF. The DNA for the CDR3 is TGTGCCAGCTCACCCCGCCCCTACGAGCAGTACTTC.